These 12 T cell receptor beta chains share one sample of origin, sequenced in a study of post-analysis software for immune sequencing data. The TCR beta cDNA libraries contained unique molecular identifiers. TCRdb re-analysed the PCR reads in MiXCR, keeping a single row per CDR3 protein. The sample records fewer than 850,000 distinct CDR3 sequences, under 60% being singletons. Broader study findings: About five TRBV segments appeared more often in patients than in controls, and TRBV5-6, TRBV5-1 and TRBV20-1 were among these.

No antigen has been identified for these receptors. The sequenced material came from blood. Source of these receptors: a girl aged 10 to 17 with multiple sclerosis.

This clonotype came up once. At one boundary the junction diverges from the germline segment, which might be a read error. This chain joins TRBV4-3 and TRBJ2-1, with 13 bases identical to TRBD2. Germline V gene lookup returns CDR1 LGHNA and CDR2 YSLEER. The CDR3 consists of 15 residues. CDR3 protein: CTSSRTSGSGNEQFF. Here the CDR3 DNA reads TGCACCAGCAGTCGGACTAGCGGGAGCGGTAATGAGCAGTTCTTC.

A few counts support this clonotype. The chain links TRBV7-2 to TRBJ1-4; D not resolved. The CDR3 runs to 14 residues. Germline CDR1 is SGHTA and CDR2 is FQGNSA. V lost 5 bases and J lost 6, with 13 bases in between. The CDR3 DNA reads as TGTGCCAGCAGCCCCTCTCGGAAAGATGAAAAACTGTTTTTT. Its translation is CASSPSRKDEKLFF.

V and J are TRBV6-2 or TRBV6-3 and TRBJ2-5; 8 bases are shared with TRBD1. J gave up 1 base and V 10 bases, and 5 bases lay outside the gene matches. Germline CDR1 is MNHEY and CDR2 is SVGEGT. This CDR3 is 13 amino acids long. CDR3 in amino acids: CAIRQGTQETQYF. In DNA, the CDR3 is TGTGCCATCCGACAGGGGACCCAAGAGACCCAGTACTTC.

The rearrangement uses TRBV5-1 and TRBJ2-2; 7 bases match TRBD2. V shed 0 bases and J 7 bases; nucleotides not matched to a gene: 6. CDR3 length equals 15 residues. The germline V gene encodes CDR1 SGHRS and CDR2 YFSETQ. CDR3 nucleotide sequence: TGCGCCAGCAGCTTGGCTACTAGCGCGGGCGGGGAGCTGTTTTTT. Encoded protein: CASSLATSAGGELFF.

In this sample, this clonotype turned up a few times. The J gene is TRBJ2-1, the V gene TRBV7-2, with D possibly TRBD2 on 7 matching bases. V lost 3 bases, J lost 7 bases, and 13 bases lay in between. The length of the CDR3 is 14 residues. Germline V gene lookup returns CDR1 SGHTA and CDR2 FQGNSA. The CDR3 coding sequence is TGTGCCAGCAGCTTGGGGGGGCTTTGGAATGAGCAGTTCTTC. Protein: CASSLGGLWNEQFF.

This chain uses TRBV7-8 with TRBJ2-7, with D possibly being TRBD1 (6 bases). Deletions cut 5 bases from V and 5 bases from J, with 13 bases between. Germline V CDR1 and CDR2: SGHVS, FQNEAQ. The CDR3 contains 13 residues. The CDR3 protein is CASSPHRVHEQYF. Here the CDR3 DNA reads TGTGCCAGCAGCCCACACAGGGTCCACGAGCAGTACTTC.

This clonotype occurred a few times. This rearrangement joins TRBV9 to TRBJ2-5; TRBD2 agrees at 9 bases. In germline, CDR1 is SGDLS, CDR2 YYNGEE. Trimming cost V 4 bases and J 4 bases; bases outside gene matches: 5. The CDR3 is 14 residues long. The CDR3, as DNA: TGTGCCAGCAGCTTAGCGGGAGCGGCAGAGACCCAGTACTTC. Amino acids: CASSLAGAAETQYF.

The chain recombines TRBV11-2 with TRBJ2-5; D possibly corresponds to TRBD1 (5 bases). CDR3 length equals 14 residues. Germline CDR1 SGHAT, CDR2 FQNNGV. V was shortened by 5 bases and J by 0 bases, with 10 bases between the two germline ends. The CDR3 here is CASSHLRDQETQYF. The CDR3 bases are TGTGCCAGCAGCCACCTCAGGGACCAAGAGACCCAGTACTTC.

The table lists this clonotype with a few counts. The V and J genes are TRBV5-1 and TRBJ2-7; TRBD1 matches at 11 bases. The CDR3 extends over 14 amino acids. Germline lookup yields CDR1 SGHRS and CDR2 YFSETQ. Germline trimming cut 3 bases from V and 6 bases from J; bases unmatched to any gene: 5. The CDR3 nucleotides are TGCGCCAGCAGCTCAGGACAGGGGGCGATCGAGCAGTACTTC. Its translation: CASSSGQGAIEQYF.

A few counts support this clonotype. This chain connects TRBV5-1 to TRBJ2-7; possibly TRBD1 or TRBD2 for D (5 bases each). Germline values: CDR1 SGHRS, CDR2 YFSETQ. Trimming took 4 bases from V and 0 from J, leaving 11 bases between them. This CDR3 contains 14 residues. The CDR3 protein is CASSIRDGSYEQYF. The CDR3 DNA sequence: TGCGCCAGCAGCATCCGGGACGGCTCCTACGAGCAGTACTTC.

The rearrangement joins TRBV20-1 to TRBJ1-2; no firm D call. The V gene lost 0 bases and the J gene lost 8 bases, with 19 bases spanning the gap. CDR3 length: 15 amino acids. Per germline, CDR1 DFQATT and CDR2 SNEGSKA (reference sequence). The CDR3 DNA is TGCAGTGCTAGAGATTTACCAGATCGAGAGAGGGGCTACACCTTC. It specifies CSARDLPDRERGYTF.

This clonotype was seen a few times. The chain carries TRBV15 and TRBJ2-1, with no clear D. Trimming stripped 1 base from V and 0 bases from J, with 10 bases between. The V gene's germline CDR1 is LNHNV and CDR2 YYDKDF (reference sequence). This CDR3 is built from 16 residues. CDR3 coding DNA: TGTGCCACCAGCAGAGTTACGGGTAGCTCCTACAATGAGCAGTTCTTC. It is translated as CATSRVTGSSYNEQFF. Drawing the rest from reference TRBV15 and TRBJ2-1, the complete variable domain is DAMVIQNPRYQVTQFGKPVTLSCSQTLNHNVMYWYQQKSSQAPKLLFHYYDKDFNNEADTPDNFQSRRPNTSFCFLDIRSPGLGDTAMYLCATSRVTGSSYNEQFFGPGTRLTVL.